This TCR beta chain was retrieved from a study of T cells in Graves' hyperthyroidism and ophthalmopathy. There were TCR beta CDR3 regions amplified from RNA transcripts. First-round RT-PCR targeting the TCR CDR3 was performed with the HTBI primer set. A single record per CDR3 protein comes from TCRdb applying MiXCR to the multiplex PCR reads. The sample carries 600,000 to 900,000 distinct CDR3 sequences, roughly 15% recorded once. Germline lookup yields CDR1 MGHRA and CDR2 YSYEKL. This CDR3 contains 15 residues. V was trimmed by 4 bases and J by 2 bases, leaving 14 bases between them. This clonotype was detected only a few times.

Sequenced sample: blood. The V call is TRBV4-1, the J call TRBJ1-2; no reliable D call. This sequence originates from a man between 18 and 29 years old with Graves' hyperthyroidism. The CDR3 nucleotides are TGCGCCAGCAGCCGCCCAAGGGAGGGAAACTATGGCTACACCTTC. As protein: CASSRPREGNYGYTF.